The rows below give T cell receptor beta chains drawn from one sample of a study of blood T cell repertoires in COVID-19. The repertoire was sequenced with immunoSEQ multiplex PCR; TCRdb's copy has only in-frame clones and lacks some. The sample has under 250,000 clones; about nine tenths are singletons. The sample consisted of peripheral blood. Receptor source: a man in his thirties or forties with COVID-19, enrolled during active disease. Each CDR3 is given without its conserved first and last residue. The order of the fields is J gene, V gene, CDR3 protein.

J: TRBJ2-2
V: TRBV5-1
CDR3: ASSLAGDPTGELF

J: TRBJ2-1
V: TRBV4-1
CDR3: ASSSRDSSEQF

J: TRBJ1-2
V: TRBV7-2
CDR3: ASRDIGSANYGYT

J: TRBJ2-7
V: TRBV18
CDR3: ASSRQETYEQY

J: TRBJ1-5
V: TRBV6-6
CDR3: ASSSGVPQH

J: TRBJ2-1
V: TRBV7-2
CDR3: ASSLGPPGQGNEQF

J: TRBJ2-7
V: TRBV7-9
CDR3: ASSTQTISYEQY

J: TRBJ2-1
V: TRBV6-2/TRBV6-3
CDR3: ASSLGEYNEQF

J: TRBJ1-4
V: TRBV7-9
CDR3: ASSRGTGPSEKLF

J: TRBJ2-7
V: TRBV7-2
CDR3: ASSLGGGTYEQY

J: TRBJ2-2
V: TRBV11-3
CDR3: ASSLRGGKTGELF

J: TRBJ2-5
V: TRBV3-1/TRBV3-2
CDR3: ASSHSETQY

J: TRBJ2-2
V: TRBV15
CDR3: ATSKGEGWTGELF

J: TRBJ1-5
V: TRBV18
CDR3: ASSRGTGQNQPQH

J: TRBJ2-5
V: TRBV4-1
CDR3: ASSQEPSGGETQY

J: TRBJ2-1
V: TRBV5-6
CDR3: ASSLLESSYNEQF

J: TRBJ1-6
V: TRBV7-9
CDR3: ASSLGPPTGPVSPLH

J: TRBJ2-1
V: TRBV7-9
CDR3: ASSSSGGNNEQF

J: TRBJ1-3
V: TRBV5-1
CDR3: ASSLVDRASGNTIY

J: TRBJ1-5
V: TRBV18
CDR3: ASSSGQSNQPQH

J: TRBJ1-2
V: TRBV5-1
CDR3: ASSLAQGRGYT

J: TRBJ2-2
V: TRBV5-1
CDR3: ASSLHGDTGELF

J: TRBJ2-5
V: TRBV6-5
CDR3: ASSGGLQETQY

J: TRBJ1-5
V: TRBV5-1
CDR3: VGGVAEPQH

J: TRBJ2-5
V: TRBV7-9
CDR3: ASSFNQETQY

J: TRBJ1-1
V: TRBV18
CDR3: ASSPPGGGAGTEAF

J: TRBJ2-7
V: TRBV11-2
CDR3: ASSLDREGEQY

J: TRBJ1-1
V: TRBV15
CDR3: ATSRGRGPGMNTEAF

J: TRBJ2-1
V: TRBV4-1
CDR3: ASSGFTGQGSGNEQF

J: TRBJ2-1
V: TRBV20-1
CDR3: SASRGGPKDEQF

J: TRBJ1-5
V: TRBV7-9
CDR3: ASSLMTESNQPQH

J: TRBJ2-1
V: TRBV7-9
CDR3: ASSTGQGNNEQF

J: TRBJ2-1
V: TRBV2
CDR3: ATETGRDYNEQF

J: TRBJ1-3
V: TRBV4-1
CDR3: ASSQPTADSGNTIY

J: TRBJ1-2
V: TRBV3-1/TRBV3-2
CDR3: ASSTAVNYGYT

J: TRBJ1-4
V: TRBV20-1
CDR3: SARTGEKLF

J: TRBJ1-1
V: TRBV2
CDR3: ASTATGGRLRNTEAF

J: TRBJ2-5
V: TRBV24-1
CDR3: ATSDSGGETQY

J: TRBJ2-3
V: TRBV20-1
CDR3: SASAASGRLDTQY

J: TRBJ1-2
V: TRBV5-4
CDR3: ASRLGTGANQPYGYT